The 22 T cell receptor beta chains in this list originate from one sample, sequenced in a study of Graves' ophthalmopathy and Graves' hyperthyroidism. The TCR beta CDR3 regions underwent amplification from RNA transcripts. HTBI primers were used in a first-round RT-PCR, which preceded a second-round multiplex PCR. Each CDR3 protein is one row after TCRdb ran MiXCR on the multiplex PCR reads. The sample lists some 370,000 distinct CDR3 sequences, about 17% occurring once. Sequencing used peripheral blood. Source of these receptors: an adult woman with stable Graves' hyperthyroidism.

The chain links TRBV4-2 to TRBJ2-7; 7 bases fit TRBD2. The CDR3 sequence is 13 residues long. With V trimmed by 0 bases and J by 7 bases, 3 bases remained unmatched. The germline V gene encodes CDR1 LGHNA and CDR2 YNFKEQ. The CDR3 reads CASSQEGREEQYF. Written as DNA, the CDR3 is TGTGCCAGCAGCCAAGAGGGGAGGGAGGAGCAGTACTTC.

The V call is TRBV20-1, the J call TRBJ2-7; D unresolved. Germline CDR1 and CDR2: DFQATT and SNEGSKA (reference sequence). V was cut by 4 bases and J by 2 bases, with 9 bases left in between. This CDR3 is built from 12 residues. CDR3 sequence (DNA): TGCAGTGCTATAAGGGAAACCTACGAGCAGTACTTC. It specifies CSAIRETYEQYF.

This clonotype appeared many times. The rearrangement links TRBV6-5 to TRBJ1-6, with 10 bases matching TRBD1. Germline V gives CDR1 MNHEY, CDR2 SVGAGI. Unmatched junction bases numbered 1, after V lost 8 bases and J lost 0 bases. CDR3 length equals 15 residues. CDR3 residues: CASRTGGSYNSPLHF. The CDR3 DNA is TGTGCCAGCCGGACAGGGGGCTCCTATAATTCACCCCTCCACTTT.

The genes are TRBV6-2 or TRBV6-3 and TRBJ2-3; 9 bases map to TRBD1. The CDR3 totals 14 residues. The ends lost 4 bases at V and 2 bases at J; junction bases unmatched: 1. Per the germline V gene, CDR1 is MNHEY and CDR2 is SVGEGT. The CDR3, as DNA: TGTGCCAGCAGTTGGACAGGGGTCACAGATACGCAGTATTTT. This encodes CASSWTGVTDTQYF.

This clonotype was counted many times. CDR3 amino acids: CSARNRGATDTQYF. In DNA form, the CDR3 reads TGCAGTGCTAGGAACAGGGGGGCCACAGATACGCAGTATTTT. The chain recombines TRBV20-1 with TRBJ2-3, with 8 bases lining up with TRBD1. Unmatched junction bases numbered 4, after V lost 3 bases and J lost 2 bases. Germline V gene lookup returns CDR1 DFQATT and CDR2 SNEGSKA (reference sequence). The CDR3 is made up of 14 amino acids.

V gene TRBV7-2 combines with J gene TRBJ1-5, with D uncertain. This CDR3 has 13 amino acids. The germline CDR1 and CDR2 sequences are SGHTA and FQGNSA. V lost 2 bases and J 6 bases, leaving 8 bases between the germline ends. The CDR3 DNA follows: TGTGCCAGCAGCTTACGTATCGGTCAGCCCCAGCATTTT. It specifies CASSLRIGQPQHF.

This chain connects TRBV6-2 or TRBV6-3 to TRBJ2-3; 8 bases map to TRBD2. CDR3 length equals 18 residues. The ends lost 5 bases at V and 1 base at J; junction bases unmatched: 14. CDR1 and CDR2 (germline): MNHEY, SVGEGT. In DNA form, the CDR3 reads TGTGCCAGCAGTCTCTGGGTTAGCGGGACCGCTCGCACAGATACGCAGTATTTT. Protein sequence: CASSLWVSGTARTDTQYF.

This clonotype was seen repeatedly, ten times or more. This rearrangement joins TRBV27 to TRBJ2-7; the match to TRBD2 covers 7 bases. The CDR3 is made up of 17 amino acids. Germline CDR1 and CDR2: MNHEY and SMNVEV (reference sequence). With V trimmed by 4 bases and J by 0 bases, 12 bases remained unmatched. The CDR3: CASSSDPRGTVSYEQYF. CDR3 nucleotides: TGTGCCAGCAGTTCCGATCCGCGGGGGACTGTCTCCTACGAGCAGTACTTC.

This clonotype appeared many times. CDR3 in DNA: TGTGCCAGCGGGGGACAGGGCTACGAGCAGTACTTC. Its protein product is CASGGQGYEQYF. The chain joins TRBV6-1 to TRBJ2-7; 9 bases map to TRBD1. CDR1 is MNHNS and CDR2 is SASEGT in the germline V gene. V trimming: 8 bases; J trimming: 3 bases; junction bases outside the gene matches: 2. CDR3 length: 12 residues.

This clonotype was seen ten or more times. The CDR3 is CASSFEGSENIQYF. CDR3 nucleotides: TGTGCCAGCAGTTTTGAGGGGTCTGAAAACATTCAGTACTTC. The chain has TRBV28 and TRBJ2-4; either TRBD1 or TRBD2 may fit D (5 bases each). Trimming removed 3 bases from V and 5 bases from J, with 11 bases in between. This CDR3 spans 14 amino acids. CDR1 is MDHEN and CDR2 is SYDVKM in the germline V gene.

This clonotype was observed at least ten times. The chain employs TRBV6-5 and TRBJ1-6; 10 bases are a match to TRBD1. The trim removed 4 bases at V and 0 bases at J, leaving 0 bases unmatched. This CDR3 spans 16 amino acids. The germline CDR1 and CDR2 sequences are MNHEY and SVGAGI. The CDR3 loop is CASSWTGGSYNSPLHF. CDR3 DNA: TGTGCCAGCAGTTGGACAGGGGGCTCCTATAATTCACCCCTCCACTTT.

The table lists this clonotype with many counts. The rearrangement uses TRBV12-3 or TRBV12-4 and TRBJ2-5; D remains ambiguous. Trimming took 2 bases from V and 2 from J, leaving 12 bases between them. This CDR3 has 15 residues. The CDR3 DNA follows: TGTGCCAGCAGTTTAAGGTTCCTTGGTCAAGAGACCCAGTACTTC. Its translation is CASSLRFLGQETQYF.

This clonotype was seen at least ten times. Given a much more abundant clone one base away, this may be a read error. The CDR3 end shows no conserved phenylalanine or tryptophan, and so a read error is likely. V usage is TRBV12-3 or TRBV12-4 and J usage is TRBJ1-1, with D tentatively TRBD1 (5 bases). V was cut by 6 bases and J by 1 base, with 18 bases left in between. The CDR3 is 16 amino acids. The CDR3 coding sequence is TGTGCCAGCAGCCCCGGCGAGGGGATATCGAACACTGAAGCTTTCCTT. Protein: CASSPGEGISNTEAFL.

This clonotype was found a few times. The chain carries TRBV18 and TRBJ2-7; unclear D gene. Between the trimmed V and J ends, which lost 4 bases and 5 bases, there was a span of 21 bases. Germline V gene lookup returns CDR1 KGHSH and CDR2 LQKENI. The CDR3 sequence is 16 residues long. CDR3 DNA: TGTGCCAGCTCACACTTGGGTCCCCCGAGCCCTAACGAGCAGTACTTC. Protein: CASSHLGPPSPNEQYF.

DNA for the CDR3: TGTGCCAGCAGCTTTTTCCCAGATACGCAGTATTTT. Protein sequence: CASSFFPDTQYF. This chain uses TRBV11-2 with TRBJ2-3; D is unclear. Trimming stripped 3 bases from V and 4 bases from J, with 5 bases between. CDR3 length: 12 residues. Germline CDR1 SGHAT, CDR2 FQNNGV.

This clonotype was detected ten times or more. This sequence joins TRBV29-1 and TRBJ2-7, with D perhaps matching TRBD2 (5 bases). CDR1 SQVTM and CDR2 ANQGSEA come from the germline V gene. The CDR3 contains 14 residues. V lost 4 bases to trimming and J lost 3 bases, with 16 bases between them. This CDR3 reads CSVVFEGAIYEQYF. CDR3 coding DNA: TGCAGCGTTGTATTCGAGGGAGCGATCTACGAGCAGTACTTC.

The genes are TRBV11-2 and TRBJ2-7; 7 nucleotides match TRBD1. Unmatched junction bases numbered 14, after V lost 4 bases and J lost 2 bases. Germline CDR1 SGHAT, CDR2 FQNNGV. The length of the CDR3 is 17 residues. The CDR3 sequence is CASSYNPRDRLTYEQYF. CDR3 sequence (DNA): TGTGCCAGCAGCTACAACCCCCGGGACAGACTAACCTACGAGCAGTACTTC.

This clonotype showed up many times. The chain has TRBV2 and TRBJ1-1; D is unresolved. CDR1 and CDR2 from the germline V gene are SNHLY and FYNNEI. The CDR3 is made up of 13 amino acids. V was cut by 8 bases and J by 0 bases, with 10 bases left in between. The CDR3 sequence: CASRLQLNTEAFF. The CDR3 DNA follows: TGTGCCAGCCGGTTACAGTTGAACACTGAAGCTTTCTTT.

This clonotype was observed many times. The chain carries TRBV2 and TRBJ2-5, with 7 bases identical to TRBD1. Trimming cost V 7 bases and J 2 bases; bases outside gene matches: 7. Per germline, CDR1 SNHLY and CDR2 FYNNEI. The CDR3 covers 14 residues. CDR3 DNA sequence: TGTGCCAGCACCCAAATGGGACAGCAAGAGACCCAGTACTTC. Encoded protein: CASTQMGQQETQYF.

In DNA, the CDR3 is TGTGCCAGCAGTCTACGACAGAGGGCTGAAGCTTTCTTT. Its protein product is CASSLRQRAEAFF. The genes are TRBV12-3 or TRBV12-4 and TRBJ1-1; possible D gene TRBD1, 5 bases. V gave up 5 bases and J gave up 6 bases, with 13 bases separating them. The CDR3 consists of 13 residues.

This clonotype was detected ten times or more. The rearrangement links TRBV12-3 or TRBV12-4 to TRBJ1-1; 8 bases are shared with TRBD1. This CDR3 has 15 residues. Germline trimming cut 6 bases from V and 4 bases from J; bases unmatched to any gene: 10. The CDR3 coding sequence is TGTGCCAGCAGAAGTCAGGGGGCGCTGGGCACTGAAGCTTTCTTT. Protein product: CASRSQGALGTEAFF.

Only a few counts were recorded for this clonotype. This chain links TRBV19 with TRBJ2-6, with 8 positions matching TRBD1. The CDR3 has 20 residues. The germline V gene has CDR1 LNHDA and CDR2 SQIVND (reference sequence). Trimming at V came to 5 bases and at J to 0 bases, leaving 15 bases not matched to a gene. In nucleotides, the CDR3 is TGTGCCAGTAGTCGACGGACAGGGTCTCTAACCGTCTCTGGGGCCAACGTCCTGACTTTC. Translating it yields CASSRRTGSLTVSGANVLTF.